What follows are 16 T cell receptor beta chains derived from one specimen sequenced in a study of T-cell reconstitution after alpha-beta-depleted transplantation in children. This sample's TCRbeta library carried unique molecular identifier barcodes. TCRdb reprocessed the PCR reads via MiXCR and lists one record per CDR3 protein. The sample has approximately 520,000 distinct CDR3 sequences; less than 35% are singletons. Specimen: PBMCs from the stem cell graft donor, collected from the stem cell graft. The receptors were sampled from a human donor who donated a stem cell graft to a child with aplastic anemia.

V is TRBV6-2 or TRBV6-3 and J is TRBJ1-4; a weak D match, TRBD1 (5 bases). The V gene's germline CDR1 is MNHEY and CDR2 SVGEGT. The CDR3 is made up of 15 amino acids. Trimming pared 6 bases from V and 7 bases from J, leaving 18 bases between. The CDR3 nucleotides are TGTGCCAGCAGGCAACACGGGACCGGGGGTGAAAAACTGTTTTTT. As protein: CASRQHGTGGEKLFF.

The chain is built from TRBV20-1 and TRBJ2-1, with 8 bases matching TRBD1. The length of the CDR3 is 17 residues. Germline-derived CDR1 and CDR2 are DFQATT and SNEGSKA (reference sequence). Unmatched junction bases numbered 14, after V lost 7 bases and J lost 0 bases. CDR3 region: CSVDRGLYTSSYNEQFF. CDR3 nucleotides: TGCAGTGTCGACAGGGGCCTGTACACGAGCTCCTACAATGAGCAGTTCTTC.

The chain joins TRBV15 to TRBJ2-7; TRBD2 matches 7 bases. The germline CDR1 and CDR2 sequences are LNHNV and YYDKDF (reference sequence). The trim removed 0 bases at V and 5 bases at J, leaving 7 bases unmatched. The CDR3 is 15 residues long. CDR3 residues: CATSRDRGSGNEQYV. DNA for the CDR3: TGTGCCACCAGCAGAGATCGAGGGAGCGGGAACGAGCAGTACGTC.

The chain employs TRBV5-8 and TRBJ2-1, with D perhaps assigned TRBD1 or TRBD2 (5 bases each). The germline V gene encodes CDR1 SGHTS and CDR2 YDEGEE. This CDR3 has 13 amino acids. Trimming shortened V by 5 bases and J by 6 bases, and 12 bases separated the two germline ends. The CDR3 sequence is CASSSGTRNEQFF. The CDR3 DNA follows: TGTGCCAGCAGTTCCGGGACCCGCAATGAGCAGTTCTTC. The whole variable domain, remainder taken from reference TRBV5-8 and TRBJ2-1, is EAGVTQSPTHLIKTRGQQATLRCSPISGHTSVYWYQQALGLGLQFLLWYDEGEERNRGNFPPRFSGRQFPNYSSELNVNALELEDSALYLCASSSGTRNEQFFGPGTRLTVL.

CDR3 sequence reads: CSVEDIFGLQAHGYTF. The CDR3 DNA reads as TGCAGCGTTGAAGATATTTTTGGCTTACAGGCGCATGGCTACACCTTC. The chain is built from TRBV29-1 and TRBJ1-2; possibly TRBD1 for D (5 bases). Germline V gives CDR1 SQVTM, CDR2 ANQGSEA. This CDR3 has 16 residues. The V gene lost 0 bases and the J gene lost 6 bases, with 20 bases spanning the gap.

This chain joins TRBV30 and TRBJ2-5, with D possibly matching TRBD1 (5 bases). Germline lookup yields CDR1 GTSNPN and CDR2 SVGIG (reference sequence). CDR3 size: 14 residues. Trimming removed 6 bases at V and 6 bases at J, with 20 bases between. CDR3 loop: CACSGHTRPQTQYF. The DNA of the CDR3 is TGTGCCTGCTCAGGGCACACACGGCCTCAGACCCAGTACTTC.

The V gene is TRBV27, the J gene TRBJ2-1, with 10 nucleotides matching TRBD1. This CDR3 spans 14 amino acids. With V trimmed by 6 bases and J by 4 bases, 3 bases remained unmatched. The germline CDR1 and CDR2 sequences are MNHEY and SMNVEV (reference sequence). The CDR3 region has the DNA TGTGCCAGCAGGGGGACAGGGGAATACAATGAGCAGTTCTTC. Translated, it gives CASRGTGEYNEQFF.

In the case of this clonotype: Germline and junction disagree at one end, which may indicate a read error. The CDR3 DNA reads TGTGACAGCAGTCCTAGGGGTCTGAACTCTGGAAACACCATATATTTT. Protein sequence: CDSSPRGLNSGNTIYF. The chain links TRBV12-3 or TRBV12-4 to TRBJ1-3; a weak D match, TRBD1 (5 bases). The CDR3 runs to 16 residues.

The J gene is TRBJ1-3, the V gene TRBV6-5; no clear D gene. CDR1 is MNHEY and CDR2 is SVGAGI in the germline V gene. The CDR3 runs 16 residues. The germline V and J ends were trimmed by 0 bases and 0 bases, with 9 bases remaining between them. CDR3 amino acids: CASSYSSGYSGNTIYF. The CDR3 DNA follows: TGTGCCAGCAGTTACTCGTCAGGCTACTCTGGAAACACCATATATTTT.

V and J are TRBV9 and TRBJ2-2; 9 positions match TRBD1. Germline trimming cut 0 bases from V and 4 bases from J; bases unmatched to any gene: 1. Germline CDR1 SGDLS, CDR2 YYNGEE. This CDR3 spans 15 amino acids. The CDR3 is CASSVEGQGTGELFF. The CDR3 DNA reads TGTGCCAGCAGCGTAGAGGGACAGGGCACCGGGGAGCTGTTTTTT.

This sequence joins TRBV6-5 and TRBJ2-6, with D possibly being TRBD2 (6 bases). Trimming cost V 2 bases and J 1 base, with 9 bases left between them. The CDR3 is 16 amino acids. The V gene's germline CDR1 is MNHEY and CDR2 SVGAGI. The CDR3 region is CASSYVEGSGANVLTF. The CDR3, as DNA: TGTGCCAGCAGTTACGTGGAGGGATCTGGGGCCAACGTCCTGACTTTC.

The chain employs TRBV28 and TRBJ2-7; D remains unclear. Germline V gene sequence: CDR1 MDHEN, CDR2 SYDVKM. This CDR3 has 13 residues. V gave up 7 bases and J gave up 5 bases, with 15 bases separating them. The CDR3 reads CASTLGTLNEQYF. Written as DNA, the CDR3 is TGTGCCAGCACCCTGGGAACGCTGAACGAGCAGTACTTC.

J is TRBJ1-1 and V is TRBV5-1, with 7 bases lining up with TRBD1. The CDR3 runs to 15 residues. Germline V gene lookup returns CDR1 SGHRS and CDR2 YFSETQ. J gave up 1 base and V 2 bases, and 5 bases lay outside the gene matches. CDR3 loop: CASSFDRAKNTEAFF. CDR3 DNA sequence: TGCGCCAGCAGCTTTGACAGGGCAAAGAACACTGAAGCTTTCTTT.

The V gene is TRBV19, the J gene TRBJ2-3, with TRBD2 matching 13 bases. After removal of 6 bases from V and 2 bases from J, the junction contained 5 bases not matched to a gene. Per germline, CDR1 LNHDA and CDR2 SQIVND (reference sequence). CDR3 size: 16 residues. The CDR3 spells CASRGLAGSYTDTQYF. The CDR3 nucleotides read TGTGCCAGTAGGGGACTAGCGGGGTCTTACACAGATACGCAGTATTTT.

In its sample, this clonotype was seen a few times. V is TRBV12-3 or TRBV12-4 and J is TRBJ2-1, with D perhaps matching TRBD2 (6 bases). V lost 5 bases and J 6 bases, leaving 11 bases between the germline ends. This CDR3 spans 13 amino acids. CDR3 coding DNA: TGTGCCAGCAGTCCTCCTAGCGCCAATGAGCAGTTCTTC. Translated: CASSPPSANEQFF.

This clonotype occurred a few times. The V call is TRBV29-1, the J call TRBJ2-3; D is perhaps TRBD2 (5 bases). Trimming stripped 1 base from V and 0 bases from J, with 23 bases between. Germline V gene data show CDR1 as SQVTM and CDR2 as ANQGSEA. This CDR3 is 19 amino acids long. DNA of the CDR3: TGCAGCGTTGAAGGTTGGAGGCAGGAGGAGGTTACTAGCACAGATACGCAGTATTTT. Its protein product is CSVEGWRQEEVTSTDTQYF.